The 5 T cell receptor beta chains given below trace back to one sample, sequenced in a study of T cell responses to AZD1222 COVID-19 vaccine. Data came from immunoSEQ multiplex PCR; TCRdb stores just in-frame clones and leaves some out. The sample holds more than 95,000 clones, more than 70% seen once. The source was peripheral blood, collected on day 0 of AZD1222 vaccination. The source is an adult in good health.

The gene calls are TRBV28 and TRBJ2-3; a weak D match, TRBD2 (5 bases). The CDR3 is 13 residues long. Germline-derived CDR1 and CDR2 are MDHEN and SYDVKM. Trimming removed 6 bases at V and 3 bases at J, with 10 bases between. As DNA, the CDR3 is TGTGCCAGCAGCCGAGGGTGGACAGATACGCAGTATTTT. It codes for CASSRGWTDTQYF.

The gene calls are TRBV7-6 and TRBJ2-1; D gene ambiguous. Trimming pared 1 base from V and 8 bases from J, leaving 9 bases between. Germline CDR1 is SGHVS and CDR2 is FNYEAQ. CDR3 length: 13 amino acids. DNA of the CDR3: TGTGCCAGCAGCTTAGACGGAAGCGATGAGCAGTTCTTC. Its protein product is CASSLDGSDEQFF.

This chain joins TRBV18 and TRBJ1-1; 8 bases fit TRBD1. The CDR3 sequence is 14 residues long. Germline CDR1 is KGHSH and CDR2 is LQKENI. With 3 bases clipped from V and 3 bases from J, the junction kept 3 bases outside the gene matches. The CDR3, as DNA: TGTGCCAGCTCACCGCCGGGACAGGACACTGAAGCTTTCTTT. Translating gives CASSPPGQDTEAFF.

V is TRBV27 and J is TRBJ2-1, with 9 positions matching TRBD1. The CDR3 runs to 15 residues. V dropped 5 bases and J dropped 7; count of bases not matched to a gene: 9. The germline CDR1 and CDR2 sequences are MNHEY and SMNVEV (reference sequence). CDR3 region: CASSLRQGVTNEQFF. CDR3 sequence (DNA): TGTGCCAGCAGTCTCCGACAGGGGGTTACAAATGAGCAGTTCTTC.

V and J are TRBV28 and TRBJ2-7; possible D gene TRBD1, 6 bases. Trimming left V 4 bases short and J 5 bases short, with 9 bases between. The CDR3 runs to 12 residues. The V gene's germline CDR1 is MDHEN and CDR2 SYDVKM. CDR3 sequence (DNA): TGTGCCAGCAGTTACACAGGGAACGAGCAGTACTTC. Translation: CASSYTGNEQYF. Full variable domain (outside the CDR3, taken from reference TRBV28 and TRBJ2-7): DVKVTQSSRYLVKRTGEKVFLECVQDMDHENMFWYRQDPGLGLRLIYFSYDVKMKEKGDIPEGYSVSREKKERFSLILESASTNQTSMYLCASSYTGNEQYFGPGTRLTVT.